This T cell receptor (beta chain) was sequenced for a study of blood T cell repertoires in COVID-19. The wider study: The United States, Italy and Spain were the sources of the acute and convalescent COVID-19 samples. Sample material is recorded as cDNA or gDNA derived from T cells, B-cell-depleted T cells, or PBMCs.

This clone was seen just once. Assay used: immunoSEQ multiplex PCR; TCRdb lists only in-frame clones, some missing. The sample has 250,000 to 400,000 clones, 85% to 90% seen once. Seattle enrolled patients during active infection and tracked them longitudinally. What was sequenced was peripheral blood. The clonotype originates from a woman aged 25 to 39 with COVID-19, enrolled during active disease.

The CDR3 sequence: CATSGQGYGYTF. CDR3 DNA: TGTGCCACCAGTGGACAGGGCTATGGCTACACCTTC. The chain recombines TRBV24-1 with TRBJ1-2; TRBD1 matches at 7 bases. The CDR3 contains 12 residues. V lost 5 bases and J lost 4; bases outside the gene matches: 0. Germline V CDR1 and CDR2: KGHDR, SFDVKD.